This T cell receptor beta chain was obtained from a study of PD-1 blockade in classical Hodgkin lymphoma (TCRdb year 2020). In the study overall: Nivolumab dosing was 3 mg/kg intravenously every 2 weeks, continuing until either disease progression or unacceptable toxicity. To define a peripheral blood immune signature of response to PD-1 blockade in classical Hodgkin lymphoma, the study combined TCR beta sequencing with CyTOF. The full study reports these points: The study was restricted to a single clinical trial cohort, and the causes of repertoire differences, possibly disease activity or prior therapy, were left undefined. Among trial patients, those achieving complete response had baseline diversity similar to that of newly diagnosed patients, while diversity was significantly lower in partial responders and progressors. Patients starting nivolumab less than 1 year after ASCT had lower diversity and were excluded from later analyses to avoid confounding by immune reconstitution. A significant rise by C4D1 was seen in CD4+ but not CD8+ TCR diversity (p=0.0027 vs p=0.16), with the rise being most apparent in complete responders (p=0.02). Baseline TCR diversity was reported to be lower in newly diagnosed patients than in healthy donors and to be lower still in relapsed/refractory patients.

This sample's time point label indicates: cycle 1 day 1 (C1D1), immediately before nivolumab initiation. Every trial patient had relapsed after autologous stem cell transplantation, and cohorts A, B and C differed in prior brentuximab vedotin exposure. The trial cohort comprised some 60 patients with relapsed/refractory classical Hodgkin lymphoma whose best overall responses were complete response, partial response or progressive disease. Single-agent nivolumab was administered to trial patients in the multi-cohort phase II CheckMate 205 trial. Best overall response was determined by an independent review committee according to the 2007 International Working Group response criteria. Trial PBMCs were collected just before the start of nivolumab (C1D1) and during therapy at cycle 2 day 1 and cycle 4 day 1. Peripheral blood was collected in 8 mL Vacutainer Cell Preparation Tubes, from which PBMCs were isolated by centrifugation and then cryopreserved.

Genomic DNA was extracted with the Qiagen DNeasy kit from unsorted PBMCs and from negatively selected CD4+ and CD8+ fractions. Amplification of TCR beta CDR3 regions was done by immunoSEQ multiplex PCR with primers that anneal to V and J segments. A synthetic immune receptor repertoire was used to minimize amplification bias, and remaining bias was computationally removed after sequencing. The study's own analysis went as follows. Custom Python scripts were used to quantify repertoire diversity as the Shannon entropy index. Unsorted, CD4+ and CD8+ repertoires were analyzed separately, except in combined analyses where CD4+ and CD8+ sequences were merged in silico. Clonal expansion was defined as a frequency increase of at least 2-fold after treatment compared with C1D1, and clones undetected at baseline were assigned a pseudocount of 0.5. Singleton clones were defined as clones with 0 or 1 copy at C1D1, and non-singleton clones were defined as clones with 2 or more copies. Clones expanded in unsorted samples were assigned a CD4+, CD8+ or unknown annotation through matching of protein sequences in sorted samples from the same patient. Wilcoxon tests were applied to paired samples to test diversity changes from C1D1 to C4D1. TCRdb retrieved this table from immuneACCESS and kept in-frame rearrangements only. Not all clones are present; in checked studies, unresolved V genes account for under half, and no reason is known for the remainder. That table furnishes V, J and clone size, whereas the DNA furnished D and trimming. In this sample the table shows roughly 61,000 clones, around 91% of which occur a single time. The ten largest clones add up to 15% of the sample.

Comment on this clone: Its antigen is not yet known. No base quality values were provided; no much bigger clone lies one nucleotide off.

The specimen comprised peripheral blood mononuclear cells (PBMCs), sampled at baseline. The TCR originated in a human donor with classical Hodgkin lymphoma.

CDR3 region: CASSLLDSHLIHEQFF. Here is the DNA: TGTGCCAGCAGTTTACTGGACAGCCATCTGATACATGAGCAGTTCTTC. The V gene is TRBV28 and the J gene is TRBJ2-1, with a tentative D gene TRBD1 over 6 matching bases. Reading from cysteine to phenylalanine, the CDR3 counts 16 amino acids. Here the CDR3 DNA is all that survives: 48 bases in frame from base 1. CDR1 MDHEN and CDR2 SYDVKM are derived from the germline V gene. V is reduced by 2 bases and J by 8 bases, leaving a spacing of 19 bases between them.